The source of this T cell receptor beta chain is a study of cytomegalovirus exposure and HLA in healthy donors. About this clone itself: The antigen is unknown.

Germline lookup yields CDR1 SEHNR and CDR2 FQNEAQ (reference sequence). The CDR3 totals 15 residues. V gave up 3 bases and J gave up 7 bases; unmatched junction bases: 7. The PCR used 60 Vbeta and 13 Jbeta primers. TCRdb's table, derived via immunoSEQ multiplex PCR, lists solely in-frame clones and lacks some. The sample includes fewer than 120,000 clones, over 65% of them seen just once. Findings and limits, study-wide: The authors reported that TCR beta sequences could predict HLA-A and HLA-B alleles. These predictions were accurate for most subjects in the first cohort. CMV serostatus alone was available as immune exposure information. Indistinguishable V segments, including TRBV6-2 and TRBV6-3, were excluded. Cytomegalovirus status was reportedly diagnosed by the classifier with high sensitivity and specificity.

Specimen: PBMCs. The chain joins TRBV7-9 to TRBJ2-3, with TRBD2 identical over 10 bases. The TCR originated in a man aged 25 to 40 in good health and CMV-seropositive. The CDR3 protein is CASSFTSGITYTQYF. In nucleotides, the CDR3 is TGTGCCAGCAGCTTTACTAGCGGGATAACCTATACGCAGTATTTT.